The rows below give T cell receptor beta chains drawn from one sample of a study of OX40 agonist ivuxolimab in advanced cancers. This table comes from immunoSEQ multiplex PCR, and its TCRdb copy is limited to in-frame clones, with some not included. The data show approximately 61,000 clones, roughly nine tenths seen once. Source: CD4+ or CD8+ T cells sorted from blood, taken in a trial of the OX40 agonist ivuxolimab. These receptors all come from an adult with an advanced solid tumor such as melanoma, head and neck, liver or kidney cancer. CDR3s include the opening cysteine and the closing phenylalanine or tryptophan. A D gene is named only where the DNA matches it firmly. Clone size, where shown, is once, few, many, or a class for clones that have expanded.

TRBJ2-1	TRBV30	-	few	TGTGCCTGGAGTCCTGGTCAGGTTAGTGAGCAGTTCTTC	CAWSPGQVSEQFF
TRBJ2-7	TRBV28	-	-	TGTGCCAGCAGGCACAGGGATTCCTACGAGCAGTACTTC	CASRHRDSYEQYF
TRBJ1-2	TRBV15	-	-	TGTGCCACCAGCAGAGATCCCTCTCAAGCTAACTATGGCTACACCTTC	CATSRDPSQANYGYTF
TRBJ1-1	TRBV7-2	-	few	TGTGCCAGCAGCTTAGACGGAGTGAACACTGAAGCTTTCTTT	CASSLDGVNTEAFF
TRBJ2-4	TRBV11-1	-	-	TGTGCCAGCAGCTTAGTAGACAGCCGAAACATTCAGTACTTC	CASSLVDSRNIQYF
TRBJ2-5	TRBV30	TRBD2	-	TGTGCCTGGAGTGTCTGGGGGACTAGCGGAACTGGTCAAGAGACCCAGTACTTC	CAWSVWGTSGTGQETQYF
TRBJ2-7	TRBV4-3	TRBD1	-	TGCGCCAGCAGCCTAAACAGGGGGGACGAGCAGTACTTC	CASSLNRGDEQYF
TRBJ1-1	TRBV18	-	-	TGTGCCAGCTCCCTGACCGATCCGGGACGGACCGAAGCTTTCTTT	CASSLTDPGRTEAFF
TRBJ1-1	TRBV7-8	-	-	TGTGCCAGCAGCGAGGACAGTGAAGCTTTCTTT	CASSEDSEAFF
TRBJ2-3	TRBV5-1	TRBD2	-	TGCGCCAGCAGCCACGGAGCGGGAGGCAGCACAGATACGCAGTATTTT	CASSHGAGGSTDTQYF
TRBJ2-2	TRBV14	TRBD1	-	TGTGCCAGCAGCCAAGAGGGACAGTTCACCGGGGAGCTGTTTTTT	CASSQEGQFTGELFF
TRBJ1-1	TRBV5-3	-	-	TGTGCCAGAAGCTTGGATCCGGGCAGCCACACTGAAGCTTTCTTT	CARSLDPGSHTEAFF
TRBJ2-5	TRBV5-1	TRBD2	-	TGCGCCTCCAGCCTTCGGGAGGTAGGGCAAGAGACCCAGTACTTC	CASSLREVGQETQYF
TRBJ1-4	TRBV2	-	once	TGTGCCAGCAGTGACCTGCCGAGGCCGCTCAGCACTAATGAAAAACTGTTTTTT	CASSDLPRPLSTNEKLFF
TRBJ1-2	TRBV5-5	-	-	TGTGCCAGCAGCTTATACAGCACCGCACGCCTTAACTATGGCTACACCTTC	CASSLYSTARLNYGYTF
TRBJ2-1	TRBV28	-	-	TGTGCCAGCAGTTTAGTGGGGTACAATGAGCAGTTCTTC	CASSLVGYNEQFF
TRBJ1-5	TRBV10-2	-	-	TGCGCCAGCACCTCCGGGTGGCAGGCAGATAGCAATCAGCCCCAGCATTTT	CASTSGWQADSNQPQHF
TRBJ2-2	TRBV9	-	once	TGTGCCAGCACCCCTACTACGAACACCGGGGAGCTGTTTTTT	CASTPTTNTGELFF
TRBJ1-1	TRBV7-9	TRBD1	few	TGTGCCAGCAGCCCCACAGGGGGCCGGAGCACTGAAGCTTTCTTT	CASSPTGGRSTEAFF
TRBJ2-7	TRBV5-1	-	-	TGCGCCAGCAGCTTGGCAACGGGACCCTACGAGCAGTACTTC	CASSLATGPYEQYF
TRBJ1-4	TRBV30	-	-	TGTGCCTGGAGTGCAGGACAAAAGGGAGAAAAACTGTTTTTT	CAWSAGQKGEKLFF
TRBJ1-2	TRBV28	-	-	TGTGCCAGCAGTTCTTATTCGGAACAGGGTGATGGCTACACCTTC	CASSSYSEQGDGYTF
TRBJ2-3	TRBV7-9	-	-	TGTGCCAGCAGCTTCGACCTGGGTACGCAGTATTTT	CASSFDLGTQYF
TRBJ1-6	TRBV30	-	few	TGTGCCTGGAGGCGGGCCCAGGGGACACCCCTCCACTTT	CAWRRAQGTPLHF
TRBJ1-2	TRBV19	-	-	TGTGCCAGTAGTATGGCGGGGGGCTATGGCTACACCTTC	CASSMAGGYGYTF
TRBJ1-6	TRBV7-3	-	once	TGTGCCAGCAGCTTAAAAGGGGATTCCTATAATTCACCCCTCCACTTT	CASSLKGDSYNSPLHF
TRBJ1-2	TRBV7-2	-	-	TGTGCCAGCAGCGATACCGTCGTGTATGGCTACACCTTC	CASSDTVVYGYTF
TRBJ2-2	TRBV28	-	-	TGTGCCAGCAGTGGATGGACTGAAAACACCGGGGAGCTGTTTTTT	CASSGWTENTGELFF
TRBJ2-6	TRBV14	-	once	TGTGCCAGCAGCCTTCACCACAGGGCTGGGGCCAACGTCCTGACTTTC	CASSLHHRAGANVLTF
TRBJ1-1	TRBV19	-	-	TGTGCCAGTAGTATGGGGACGTCGCGAGAAGCTTTCTTT	CASSMGTSREAFF
TRBJ2-5	TRBV28	-	-	TGTGCCAGCAGTTTAACAGCGACGAGGTCAGAGACCCAGTACTTC	CASSLTATRSETQYF
TRBJ1-2	TRBV7-9	TRBD1	-	TGTGCCAGCAGCTTAGTTGGTTCAGGGGGCGTCTACACCTTC	CASSLVGSGGVYTF
TRBJ2-2	TRBV11-2	TRBD1	once	TGTGCCAGCAGCTTAAGGGGGACAGGGGACACCGGGGAGCTGTTTTTT	CASSLRGTGDTGELFF
TRBJ1-4	TRBV7-9	-	-	TGTGCCAGCAGCTGGGGAGAGGTCGGTGAAAAACTGTTTTTT	CASSWGEVGEKLFF
TRBJ2-1	TRBV10-3	TRBD1	-	TGTGCCACGGGGACAGGGGGCGACAAGTTCTTC	CATGTGGDKFF
TRBJ1-1	TRBV6-1	-	-	TGTGCCAGCGTTGACAGCTATTCGAACACTGAAGCTTTCTTT	CASVDSYSNTEAFF
TRBJ2-1	TRBV11-3	-	-	TGTGCCAGCAGCCAGGGACGTAACAATGAGCAGTTCTTC	CASSQGRNNEQFF
TRBJ2-7	TRBV6-5	-	-	TGTGCCAGCAGTTACTCGGGGACCAGCACCTACGAGCAGTACTTC	CASSYSGTSTYEQYF
TRBJ2-6	TRBV9	-	-	TGTGCCAGCAAGGGCAGCATGGGTCCTGGGGCCAACGTCCTGACTTTC	CASKGSMGPGANVLTF
TRBJ2-2	TRBV9	-	-	TGTGCCAGCAGCGAGTCAGAAGCAAGGGGAAGTCACACCGGGGAGCTGTTTTTT	CASSESEARGSHTGELFF
TRBJ1-5	TRBV6-1	TRBD1	-	TGTGCCAGCGGGGACAGGGAGCGTCAGCCCCAGCATTTT	CASGDRERQPQHF
TRBJ2-7	TRBV2	-	-	TGTGCCAGCGGGTCGACCTACGAGCAGTACTTC	CASGSTYEQYF
TRBJ2-5	TRBV19	TRBD1	once	TGTGCCAGTCGACAGGGGTCCCAAGAGACCCAGTACTTC	CASRQGSQETQYF
TRBJ2-2	TRBV7-2	-	once	TGTGCCAGCAGCTCCGTTCTAGGGGGAGAAACCGGGGAGCTGTTTTTT	CASSSVLGGETGELFF
TRBJ1-1	TRBV6-6	-	-	TGTGCCAGCATCCCGGCGGACAGCGCTTGGGACGCTGAAGCTTTCTTT	CASIPADSAWDAEAFF
TRBJ2-2	TRBV23-1	TRBD2	-	TGCGCCAGCAGTCAATCGGAAGAGCGGGGGGAACCGAACACCGGGGAGCTGTTTTTT	CASSQSEERGEPNTGELFF
TRBJ1-6	TRBV2	-	-	TGTGCCAGCAGAGCGACAGGTTATAATTCACCCCTCCACTTT	CASRATGYNSPLHF
TRBJ2-3	TRBV29-1	-	-	TGCAGCGTTGACCCGGGAGCGACAGATACGCAGTATTTT	CSVDPGATDTQYF
TRBJ1-2	TRBV10-3	-	-	TGTGCCATCAGTGAGTTCCGTAATGGCTACACCTTC	CAISEFRNGYTF
TRBJ2-1	TRBV10-3	TRBD2	-	TGTGCCATCAGTGATCTAGCGGCCTCGTCGCATGAGCAGTTCTTC	CAISDLAASSHEQFF
TRBJ1-3	TRBV4-2	-	-	TGTGCCAGCAGCCAAGCTGCGGATAGGCAGACTGGAAACACCATATATTTT	CASSQAADRQTGNTIYF
TRBJ1-5	TRBV19	-	-	TGTGCCAGCGGTCAGCCCCAGCATTTT	CASGQPQHF
TRBJ2-3	TRBV28	TRBD2	-	TGTGCCAGCAGTGAAGTAGCGGGAGGGATTGCAGATACGCAGTATTTT	CASSEVAGGIADTQYF
TRBJ1-6	TRBV18	-	-	TGTGCCAGCTCACCGCAGGCGAGACAGGATAATTCACCCCTCCACTTT	CASSPQARQDNSPLHF
TRBJ2-7	TRBV6-5	-	-	TGTGCCAGCATAGGTGGAGGGGCGGCCTACGAGCAGTACTTC	CASIGGGAAYEQYF
TRBJ2-5	TRBV5-8	-	-	TGTGCCAGCAGCTTGGGGACCCAGGGGAGAGAGACCCAGTACTTC	CASSLGTQGRETQYF
TRBJ2-1	TRBV27	-	-	TGTGCCAGCACAGGGGCAGGTTCCTACAATGAGCAGTTCTTC	CASTGAGSYNEQFF
TRBJ1-2	TRBV30	-	-	TGTGCCTGGAGCCACTTATCGCTCTATGGCTACACCTTC	CAWSHLSLYGYTF
TRBJ2-7	TRBV4-1	TRBD1	-	TGCGCCAGCAGCCAGGGACAGGCCCACTCCTACGAGCAGTACTTC	CASSQGQAHSYEQYF
TRBJ2-7	TRBV28	-	-	TGTGCCAGCAGGCCGCCGGGGCCCGTCCACGAGCAGTACTTC	CASRPPGPVHEQYF